These 3 T cell receptor beta chains were all obtained from the same sample, sequenced in a study of T cells expressing NK-cell markers. No DNA is given; TCRdb re-called the 5' RACE reads and lists each CDR3 protein once. The specimen's table records roughly 420,000 distinct CDR3 sequences. The specimen was blood T cells: a sorted CD56 or NKG2C T cell subset, CD4+ or CD8+ T cells, or bulk PBMC T cells (not recorded which). Receptors were obtained from a woman aged 18-69 years in good health.

The chain recombines TRBV20-1 with TRBJ2-1; TCRdb picks TRBD1, but there is no DNA to check that call. The CDR3 has 14 residues. Germline values: CDR1 DFQATT, CDR2 SNEGSKA (reference sequence). CDR3 sequence: CSANFRERYNEQFF.

The chain links TRBV7-3 to TRBJ2-1; TCRdb's D call of TRBD2 is untestable without DNA. The CDR3 length is 15 residues. Per germline, CDR1 SGHTA and CDR2 FQGTGA. The CDR3 reads CASSLIAGGLNEQFF.

V is TRBV29-1 and J is TRBJ1-3. Germline V gene lookup returns CDR1 SQVTM and CDR2 ANQGSEA. This CDR3 region has 13 residues. The CDR3 sequence is CSVEASSGNTIYF.